This section outlines one TCR beta chain sequence together with its context. Using its own MiXCR run on the RT-PCR reads, TCRdb lists one record per CDR3 protein. The data show some 640,000 distinct CDR3 sequences, around 13% seen once. The sample comes from a study of response to subunit inactivated influenza vaccine. The CDR3 loop spans 12 amino acids. Trimming removed 4 bases from V and 8 bases from J, with 10 bases in between. Per germline, CDR1 SGHDT and CDR2 YYEEEE. The material was PBMCs from blood, obtained approximately 15 days before vaccination. The receptor was isolated from a man in his forties or fifties who received an inactivated influenza vaccine. The chain joins TRBV5-6 to TRBJ2-1; a weak D match, TRBD2 (5 bases). CDR3 loop: CASSLFGDEQFF. The CDR3 nucleotides read TGTGCCAGCAGCCTATTCGGGGATGAGCAGTTCTTC.